Following are 18 T cell receptor beta chains from one sample sequenced in a study of shared clonotypes between healthy human individuals. Naive CD8 cells lacked CD45RO and underwent positive selection for CCR7, leaving out terminally differentiated effector memory CD45RA+ cells. The table came from immunoSEQ multiplex PCR; TCRdb's copy has only in-frame clones and leaves some out. The data contain fewer than 850,000 clones, roughly 96% of them singletons. Sequencing used naive CD8+ T cells sorted from blood. The source is a man younger than 45 in good health.

This clone was seen only once. The chain links TRBV27 to TRBJ1-5, with 9 bases aligning to TRBD1. The CDR3 loop spans 17 amino acids. In germline, CDR1 is MNHEY, CDR2 SMNVEV (reference sequence). Germline trimming cut 5 bases from V and 3 bases from J; bases unmatched to any gene: 11. The CDR3, as DNA: TGTGCCAGCAGTGGGATGAGGACAGGGGACCCCAATCAGCCCCAGCATTTT. Its translation: CASSGMRTGDPNQPQHF.

As regards this clone: Different DNA sequences within this sample yield the same CDR3. This chain connects TRBV4-1 to TRBJ2-7; D not resolved. The ends were cut back, 1 base at V and 2 bases at J, with 9 bases in the middle. Germline V gene data show CDR1 as MGHRA and CDR2 as YSYEKL. The CDR3 length is 14 residues. The CDR3 reads CASSQVPATYEQYF. DNA for the CDR3: TGCGCCAGCAGCCAAGTCCCAGCTACCTACGAGCAGTACTTC.

The J gene is TRBJ2-1, the V gene TRBV5-1; D is uncertain. Trimming shortened V by 4 bases and J by 4 bases, and 9 bases separated the two germline ends. The CDR3 extends over 13 amino acids. The germline V gene has CDR1 SGHRS and CDR2 YFSETQ. The CDR3 DNA sequence: TGCGCCAGCAGCCCCCCGGCTTACAATGAGCAGTTCTTC. Amino acids: CASSPPAYNEQFF. The full variable domain, rest sourced from reference TRBV5-1 and TRBJ2-1, is KAGVTQTPRYLIKTRGQQVTLSCSPISGHRSVSWYQQTPGQGLQFLFEYFSETQRNKGNFPGRFSGRQFSNSRSEMNVSTLELGDSALYLCASSPPAYNEQFFGPGTRLTVL.

The rearrangement joins TRBV29-1 to TRBJ2-7; D may be TRBD1 or TRBD2 (6 bases each). CDR3 size: 14 residues. Trimming took off 4 bases at V and 0 bases at J, with 13 bases between the two ends. Germline CDR1 reads SQVTM; CDR2 reads ANQGSEA. The CDR3 DNA is TGCAGCGTTGTCGGGGGCGAGAGCTCCTACGAGCAGTACTTC. Translated, it gives CSVVGGESSYEQYF.

This CDR3 is CASTPGGGTNTEAFF. For the CDR3, the DNA is TGTGCCAGCACCCCCGGAGGCGGGACGAACACTGAAGCTTTCTTT. V gene TRBV27 combines with J gene TRBJ1-1; possible D gene TRBD1, 5 bases. Trimming stripped 7 bases from V and 1 base from J, with 16 bases between. The CDR3 contains 15 residues. Germline CDR1 MNHEY, CDR2 SMNVEV (reference sequence).

The chain has TRBV4-2 and TRBJ2-3; D could derive from TRBD1 or TRBD2 (5 bases each). The CDR3 is 14 amino acids. Germline V gene lookup returns CDR1 LGHNA and CDR2 YNFKEQ. The V gene lost 1 base and the J gene lost 4 bases, with 9 bases spanning the gap. CDR3 loop: CASSQVEGPDTQYF. The CDR3 nucleotides are TGTGCCAGCAGCCAAGTCGAGGGGCCAGATACGCAGTATTTT.

The V call is TRBV7-9, the J call TRBJ2-1; 9 bases map to TRBD2. This CDR3 region has 17 residues. CDR1 and CDR2 from the germline V gene are SEHNR and FQNEAQ (reference sequence). V trimming: 4 bases; J trimming: 0 bases; junction bases outside the gene matches: 7. The DNA for the CDR3 is TGTGCCAGCAGCTCCCGGACTAGCGCGAGCTCCTACAATGAGCAGTTCTTC. Its protein product is CASSSRTSASSYNEQFF.

The chain couples TRBV5-6 to TRBJ2-3; tentatively, D is TRBD2 (6 bases). V lost 4 bases and J lost 6, with 15 bases in between. Per germline, CDR1 SGHDT and CDR2 YYEEEE. The CDR3 runs 14 residues. The CDR3 coding sequence is TGTGCCAGCAGCCTGGGGACTTACATTGATACGCAGTATTTT. Its translation is CASSLGTYIDTQYF.

The chain carries TRBV21-1 and TRBJ1-1; the DNA was not compared with TRBD1, the D call given in the table. TRBV21-1 is tagged as a pseudogene. The CDR3 length is 16 residues. The CDR3 region has the DNA TGTGCCAGCAGTGGTTTCATATACACAATTCGCACTGAAGCTTTCTTT. Protein sequence: CASSGFIYTIRTEAFF.

The chain is built from TRBV11-2 and TRBJ2-5; unclear D gene. Germline V lookup: CDR1 SGHAT, CDR2 FQNNGV. Trimming removed 1 base from V and 0 bases from J, with 6 bases in between. The CDR3 spans 14 residues. Here the CDR3 reads CASSLVRYQETQYF. The CDR3 DNA is TGTGCCAGCAGCTTAGTGAGGTACCAAGAGACCCAGTACTTC.

The rearrangement uses TRBV9 and TRBJ2-1; D is unresolved. The V gene's germline CDR1 is SGDLS and CDR2 YYNGEE. CDR3 size: 16 residues. V lost 1 base and J lost 7, with 18 bases in between. CDR3 nucleotides: TGTGCCAGCAGCGTAAGGAGTAGAGGCCGCGGAAATGAGCAGTTCTTC. Its protein product is CASSVRSRGRGNEQFF.

The chain combines TRBV10-3 with TRBJ2-2; 7 bases align to TRBD1. The J segment lost 5 bases and the V segment lost 6 bases, leaving 3 bases of the junction unmatched. This CDR3 spans 13 amino acids. Germline V gene sequence: CDR1 ENHRY, CDR2 SYGVKD. This CDR3 reads CAIRGQSTGELFF. The CDR3 DNA is TGTGCCATCAGGGGACAGAGTACCGGGGAGCTGTTTTTT.

The rearrangement joins TRBV7-9 to TRBJ2-1; either TRBD1 or TRBD2 may supply D (5 bases each). CDR3 length: 12 residues. Germline loops: CDR1 SEHNR, CDR2 FQNEAQ (reference sequence). V was cut by 5 bases and J by 10 bases, with 12 bases left in between. The CDR3 bases are TGTGCCAGCAGCCCCATTGGGGGAGAGCAGTTCTTC. Its protein product is CASSPIGGEQFF.

The chain joins TRBV7-6 to TRBJ2-7, with 8 bases matching TRBD1. The CDR3 contains 15 residues. Germline loops: CDR1 SGHVS, CDR2 FNYEAQ. The V and J ends lost 5 bases and 3 bases, in that order; junction bases with no gene match: 9. CDR3 amino acids: CASSPSGQGNYEQYF. CDR3 nucleotides: TGTGCCAGCAGCCCCAGCGGACAGGGAAACTACGAGCAGTACTTC.

The rearrangement joins TRBV27 to TRBJ2-2; D is unclear. V gave up 3 bases and J gave up 5 bases, with 7 bases separating them. CDR1 is MNHEY and CDR2 is SMNVEV in the germline V gene (reference sequence). The CDR3 totals 13 residues. The CDR3 DNA reads TGTGCCAGCAGTTTGGCGCCAACCGGGGAGCTGTTTTTT. Its translation: CASSLAPTGELFF.

V usage is TRBV27 and J usage is TRBJ1-4, with D hard to call. Germline CDR1 MNHEY, CDR2 SMNVEV (reference sequence). The CDR3 is made up of 14 amino acids. V was trimmed by 3 bases and J by 3 bases, leaving 8 bases between them. The CDR3 nucleotides read TGTGCCAGCAGTTTTTTGGGTGCTAATGAAAAACTGTTTTTT. Translating gives CASSFLGANEKLFF. The complete variable domain, with remaining parts taken from reference TRBV27 and TRBJ1-4, reads EAQVTQNPRYLITVTGKKLTVTCSQNMNHEYMSWYRQDPGLGLRQIYYSMNVEVTDKGDVPEGYKVSRKEKRNFPLILESPSPNQTSLYFCASSFLGANEKLFFGSGTQLSVL.

The chain links TRBV7-9 to TRBJ1-2; 9 nucleotides match TRBD1. In germline, CDR1 is SEHNR, CDR2 FQNEAQ (reference sequence). The CDR3 is 16 amino acids. V lost 4 bases to trimming and J lost 3 bases; unmatched junction nucleotides: 9. As DNA, the CDR3 is TGTGCCAGCAGCTCTTCCGGGACAGGGTTGTACTATGGCTACACCTTC. Protein: CASSSSGTGLYYGYTF.

The chain recombines TRBV13 with TRBJ2-7; D might be TRBD2 (6 bases). This CDR3 spans 13 amino acids. The germline V gene encodes CDR1 PRHDT and CDR2 FYEKMQ (reference sequence). Trimming pared 6 bases from V and 3 bases from J, leaving 12 bases between. The CDR3: CASRSRDLYEQYF. The CDR3, as DNA: TGTGCCAGCAGATCGCGGGATCTCTACGAGCAGTACTTC.